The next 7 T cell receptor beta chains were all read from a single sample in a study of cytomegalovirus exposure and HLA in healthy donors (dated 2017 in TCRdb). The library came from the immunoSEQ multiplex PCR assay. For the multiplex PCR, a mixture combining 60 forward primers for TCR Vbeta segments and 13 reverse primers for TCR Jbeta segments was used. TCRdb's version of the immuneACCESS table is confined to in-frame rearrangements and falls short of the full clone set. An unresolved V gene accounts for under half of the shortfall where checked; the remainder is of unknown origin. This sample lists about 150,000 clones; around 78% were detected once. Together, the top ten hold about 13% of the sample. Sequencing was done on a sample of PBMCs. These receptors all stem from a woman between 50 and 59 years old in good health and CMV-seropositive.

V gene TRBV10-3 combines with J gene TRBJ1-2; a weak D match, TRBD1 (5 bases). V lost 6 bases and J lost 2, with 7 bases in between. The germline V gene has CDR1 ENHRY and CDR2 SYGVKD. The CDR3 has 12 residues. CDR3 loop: CAISTGNYGYTF. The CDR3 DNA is TGTGCCATCAGCACAGGAAACTATGGCTACACCTTC.

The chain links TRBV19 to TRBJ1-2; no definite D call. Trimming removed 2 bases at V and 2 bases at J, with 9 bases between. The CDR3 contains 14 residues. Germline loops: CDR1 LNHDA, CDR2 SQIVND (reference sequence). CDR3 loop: CASSINGGNYGYTF. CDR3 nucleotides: TGTGCCAGTAGTATAAACGGAGGCAACTATGGCTACACCTTC. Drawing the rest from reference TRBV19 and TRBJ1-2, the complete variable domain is DGGITQSPKYLFRKEGQNVTLSCEQNLNHDAMYWYRQDPGQGLRLIYYSQIVNDFQKGDIAEGYSVSREKKESFPLTVTSAQKNPTAFYLCASSINGGNYGYTFGSGTRLTVV.

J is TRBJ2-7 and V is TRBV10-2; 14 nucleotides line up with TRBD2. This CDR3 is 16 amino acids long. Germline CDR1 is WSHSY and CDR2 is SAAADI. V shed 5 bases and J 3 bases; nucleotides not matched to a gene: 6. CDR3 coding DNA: TGCGCCAGCAGTCAAGGACTAGCGGGGGGCCGCTACGAGCAGTACTTC. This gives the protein CASSQGLAGGRYEQYF.

The CDR3 sequence: CASSFGSYEQYF. The DNA for the CDR3 is TGTGCCAGCAGCTTCGGGAGCTACGAGCAGTACTTC. This chain links TRBV7-2 with TRBJ2-7; the D gene is possibly TRBD2 (6 bases). The V end lost 3 bases, the J end lost 3 bases, and 6 bases lay between the germline ends. Germline V lookup: CDR1 SGHTA, CDR2 FQGNSA. This CDR3 is built from 12 residues. Based on the CDR3 plus reference TRBV7-2 and TRBJ2-7, the full variable domain is GAGVSQSPSNKVTEKGKDVELRCDPISGHTALYWYRQSLGQGLEFLIYFQGNSAPDKSGLPSDRFSAERTGGSVSTLTIQRTQQEDSAVYLCASSFGSYEQYFGPGTRLTVT.

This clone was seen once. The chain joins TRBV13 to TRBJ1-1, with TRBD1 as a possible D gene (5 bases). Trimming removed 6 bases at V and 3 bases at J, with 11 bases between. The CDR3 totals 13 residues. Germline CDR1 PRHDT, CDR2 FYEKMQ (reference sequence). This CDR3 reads CASRTALDTEAFF. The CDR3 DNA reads TGTGCCAGCAGGACAGCTTTGGACACTGAAGCTTTCTTT. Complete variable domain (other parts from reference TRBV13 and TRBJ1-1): AAGVIQSPRHLIKEKRETATLKCYPIPRHDTVYWYQQGPGQDPQFLISFYEKMQSDKGSIPDRFSAQQFSDYHSELNMSSLELGDSALYFCASRTALDTEAFFGQGTRLTVV.

For the CDR3, the DNA is TGTGCCAGCTCACCAGGCCAAGGAGTTGGCTACACCTTC. It yields the protein CASSPGQGVGYTF. The gene calls are TRBV18 and TRBJ1-2, with unresolved D. CDR1 is KGHSH, CDR2 LQKENI, per germline. V gave up 2 bases and J gave up 7 bases, with 11 bases separating them. The CDR3 has 13 amino acids.

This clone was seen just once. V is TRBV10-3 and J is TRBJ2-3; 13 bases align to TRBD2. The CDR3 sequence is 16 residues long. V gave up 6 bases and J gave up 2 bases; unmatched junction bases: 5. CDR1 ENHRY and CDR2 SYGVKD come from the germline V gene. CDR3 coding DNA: TGTGCCATCAGAGGGACTAGCGGGGTGAACACAGATACGCAGTATTTT. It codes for CAIRGTSGVNTDTQYF.